This is a list of T cell receptor beta chains from one sample in a study of OX40 agonist ivuxolimab in advanced cancers. Method: immunoSEQ multiplex PCR; TCRdb's copy keeps in-frame clones and lacks some. The table shows around 75,000 clones, with roughly 90% occurring only once. The sequencing here drew on CD4+ or CD8+ T cells sorted from blood, taken in a trial of the OX40 agonist ivuxolimab. The receptors here all came from an adult with an advanced solid tumor such as melanoma, head and neck, liver or kidney cancer. Both conserved end residues are part of each CDR3. The D gene is left open where the match is weak. Only part of the rows carry a size: once, few, many, or a class if the clone is expanded.

v_call	d_call	j_call	clone_size	cdr3_aa	cdr3_nt
TRBV5-6	TRBD1	TRBJ2-3	once	CASSLSRDRVRTDTQYF	TGTGCCAGCAGCTTAAGTCGGGACAGGGTGCGCACAGATACGCAGTATTTT
TRBV2	NA	TRBJ2-7	NA	CASGRSSSSYEQYF	TGTGCCAGTGGGAGGTCTTCGAGCTCCTACGAGCAGTACTTC
TRBV30	NA	TRBJ1-5	NA	CAWARTGLVEGQPQHF	TGTGCCTGGGCCCGGACCGGACTCGTTGAAGGTCAGCCCCAGCATTTT
TRBV18	NA	TRBJ1-2	once	CASSPPGQTGDYGYTF	TGTGCCAGCTCACCCCCCGGACAGACGGGGGACTATGGCTACACCTTC
TRBV2	NA	TRBJ1-5	NA	CASNSGRGNQPQHF	TGTGCCAGCAATTCCGGTCGGGGCAATCAGCCCCAGCATTTT
TRBV30	NA	TRBJ2-1	NA	CAWRVRGSSYNEQFF	TGTGCCTGGAGGGTTCGGGGGAGCTCCTACAATGAGCAGTTCTTC
TRBV6-6	NA	TRBJ2-5	NA	CASSYSSETQYF	TGTGCCAGCAGTTACTCGAGCGAGACCCAGTACTTC
TRBV2	NA	TRBJ2-7	once	CASSEDRVGGYEQYF	TGTGCCAGCAGCGAAGACAGGGTGGGAGGCTACGAGCAGTACTTC
TRBV7-2	NA	TRBJ1-2	NA	CASSLVTYGYTF	TGTGCCAGCAGCTTAGTGACCTATGGCTACACCTTC
TRBV5-6	TRBD2	TRBJ2-7	NA	CASSFGRGTYEQYF	TGTGCCAGCAGCTTCGGGCGGGGGACCTACGAGCAGTACTTC
TRBV5-8	TRBD2	TRBJ2-7	NA	CASIPQWGGSVYEQYF	TGTGCCAGCATCCCCCAATGGGGCGGGAGTGTGTACGAGCAGTACTTC
TRBV11-2	NA	TRBJ1-3	once	CASSRTLVIGSGNTIYF	TGTGCCAGCAGCCGCACCTTAGTGATCGGCTCTGGAAACACCATATATTTT
TRBV28	NA	TRBJ1-3	NA	CASSPPRAPSGNTIYF	TGTGCCAGCAGTCCCCCCAGGGCCCCCTCTGGAAACACCATATATTTT
TRBV5-5	TRBD1	TRBJ1-1	NA	CASSPGQFGAFF	TGTGCCAGCAGCCCGGGACAGTTCGGAGCTTTCTTT
TRBV5-5	NA	TRBJ1-2	NA	CASSPGQGYGYTF	TGTGCCAGCAGCCCGGGGCAGGGGTATGGCTACACCTTC
TRBV15	NA	TRBJ1-1	once	CATAKGVDTEAFF	TGTGCCACCGCAAAGGGAGTCGACACTGAAGCTTTCTTT
TRBV30	NA	TRBJ1-5	NA	CAWSLDSNQPQHF	TGTGCCTGGTCTCTGGACAGCAATCAGCCCCAGCATTTT
TRBV5-8	NA	TRBJ1-1	NA	CASSLAWAMNTEAFF	TGTGCCAGCAGCTTGGCCTGGGCGATGAACACTGAAGCTTTCTTT
TRBV6-1	NA	TRBJ1-1	NA	CASSERGTSEAFF	TGTGCCAGCAGTGAAAGGGGGACCTCAGAAGCTTTCTTT
TRBV19	NA	TRBJ1-5	NA	CASAGDRNQPQHF	TGTGCCAGTGCAGGGGACCGCAATCAGCCCCAGCATTTT
TRBV19	NA	TRBJ2-3	NA	CASSIGVADTQYF	TGTGCCAGTAGTATTGGTGTGGCAGATACGCAGTATTTT
TRBV6-5	NA	TRBJ1-2	NA	CASSFPDSNYGYTF	TGTGCCAGCAGTTTCCCGGACAGCAACTATGGCTACACCTTC
TRBV4-1	TRBD2	TRBJ2-3	NA	CASSLITSGSSDTQYF	TGCGCCAGCAGCCTTATAACTAGCGGGAGTTCGGATACGCAGTATTTT
TRBV10-3	NA	TRBJ2-7	NA	CAISWDANEQYF	TGTGCCATCAGTTGGGACGCCAACGAGCAGTACTTC
TRBV10-3	TRBD1	TRBJ2-7	NA	CAISSRQGQQYF	TGTGCCATCAGTTCCCGACAGGGACAGCAGTACTTC
TRBV11-2	NA	TRBJ1-5	NA	CASSSIKSGNQPQHF	TGTGCCAGCAGCTCAATAAAGTCGGGAAATCAGCCCCAGCATTTT
TRBV2	NA	TRBJ2-3	NA	CASLPSASTSTDTQYF	TGTGCCAGCTTACCCAGTGCCTCTACGAGCACAGATACGCAGTATTTT
TRBV20-1	NA	TRBJ2-3	NA	CSAMVHDTQYF	TGCAGTGCAATGGTACACGATACGCAGTATTTT
TRBV5-1	TRBD1	TRBJ1-1	NA	CASSAGGTANTEAFF	TGCGCCAGCAGCGCCGGGGGGACAGCGAACACTGAAGCTTTCTTT
TRBV5-4	NA	TRBJ1-2	NA	CASSLWGAGDYGYTF	TGTGCCAGCAGCTTATGGGGAGCGGGGGACTATGGCTACACCTTC
TRBV7-9	NA	TRBJ1-1	NA	CASSLRAMGGEAFF	TGTGCCAGCAGCTTAAGGGCTATGGGGGGTGAAGCTTTCTTT
TRBV7-6	NA	TRBJ1-3	NA	CASSATPVGSGNTIYF	TGTGCCAGCAGCGCGACACCGGTAGGCTCTGGAAACACCATATATTTT
TRBV14	NA	TRBJ2-4	NA	CASSQGSRGFRDYQGNIQYF	TGTGCCAGCAGCCAAGGATCGAGGGGTTTTAGAGACTATCAGGGAAACATTCAGTACTTC
TRBV7-9	TRBD2	TRBJ2-5	NA	CASSSISGGTQYF	TGTGCCAGCAGCTCAATTTCGGGGGGGACCCAGTACTTC
TRBV7-5	NA	TRBJ2-6	NA	CRQSRANVLTF	TGTAGACAAAGTCGGGCCAACGTCCTGACTTTC
TRBV14	NA	TRBJ1-6	NA	CASSQGAGTLFSPLHF	TGTGCCAGCAGCCAAGGCGCAGGGACCCTCTTTTCACCCCTCCACTTT
TRBV5-1	NA	TRBJ2-5	NA	CASSLVSSRETQYF	TGCGCCAGCAGCTTGGTATCTAGCCGAGAGACCCAGTACTTC
TRBV21-1	NA	TRBJ1-5	NA	CASPSHPPSQPQHF	TGTGCCAGCCCCTCTCACCCCCCGTCTCAGCCCCAGCATTTT
TRBV4-1	TRBD1	TRBJ2-1	once	CASSQVPGQFNDEQFF	TGCGCCAGCAGCCAAGTTCCGGGACAGTTTAACGATGAGCAGTTCTTC
TRBV2	TRBD1	TRBJ1-1	NA	CARGQGMNTEAFF	TGTGCCAGGGGACAGGGGATGAACACTGAAGCTTTCTTT
TRBV11-3	NA	TRBJ2-2	once	CASSGTPNTGELFF	TGTGCCAGCAGCGGGACGCCTAACACCGGGGAGCTGTTTTTT